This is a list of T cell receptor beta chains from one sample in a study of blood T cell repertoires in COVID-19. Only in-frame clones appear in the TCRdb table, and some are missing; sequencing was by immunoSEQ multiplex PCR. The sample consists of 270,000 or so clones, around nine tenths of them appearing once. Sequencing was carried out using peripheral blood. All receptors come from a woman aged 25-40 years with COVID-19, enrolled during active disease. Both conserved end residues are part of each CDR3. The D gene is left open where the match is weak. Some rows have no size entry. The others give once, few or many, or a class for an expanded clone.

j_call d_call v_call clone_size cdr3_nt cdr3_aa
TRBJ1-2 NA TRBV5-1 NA TGCGCCAGCAGAACCCAGGGTTTTGACTATGGCTACACCTTC CASRTQGFDYGYTF
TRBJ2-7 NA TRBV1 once TGCACCAGCAGCCAAGATAAAACGGCGGGGGGTCTAAACTACGAGCAGTACTTC CTSSQDKTAGGLNYEQYF
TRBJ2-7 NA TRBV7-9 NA TGTGCCAGCAGCTTAGCGCTCAGGGGAAGCGAGCAGTACTTC CASSLALRGSEQYF
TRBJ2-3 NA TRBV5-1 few TGCGCCAGCAGCTTGGCTGGGACTCGCGGAGATACGCAGTATTTT CASSLAGTRGDTQYF
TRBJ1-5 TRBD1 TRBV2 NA TGTGCCAGCAGGGACAGGGTATATCAGCCCCAGCATTTT CASRDRVYQPQHF
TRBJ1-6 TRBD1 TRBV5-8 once TGTGCCAGCACTCCCCTTTCCGGGACAGGGACTTCACCCCTCCACTTT CASTPLSGTGTSPLHF
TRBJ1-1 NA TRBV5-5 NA TGTGCCAGCAGCACCGTCTCGACAGGGAACACTGAAGCTTTCTTT CASSTVSTGNTEAFF
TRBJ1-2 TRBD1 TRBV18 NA TGTGCCAGCTCCGACAACAGGGGGCTGGACTATGGCTACACCTTC CASSDNRGLDYGYTF
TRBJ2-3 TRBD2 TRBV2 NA TGTGCCATCATCATACCTAGCGGGGGGTCAGATACGCAGTATTTT CAIIIPSGGSDTQYF
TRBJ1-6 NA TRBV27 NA TGTGCCAGCAGTTTAAGAGGGGGATATGGTCCACCCCTCCACTTT CASSLRGGYGPPLHF
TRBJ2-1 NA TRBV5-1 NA TGCGCCAGCAGCTTGGCGTCTATTGATCGCGAGCAGTTCTTC CASSLASIDREQFF
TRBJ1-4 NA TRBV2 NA TGTGCCAGCAGTGATAGAATTACTAATGAAAAACTGTTTTTT CASSDRITNEKLFF
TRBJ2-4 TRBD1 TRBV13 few TGTGCCAGCAGCACCTCCCGGACAGGGTCCAACATTCAGTACTTC CASSTSRTGSNIQYF
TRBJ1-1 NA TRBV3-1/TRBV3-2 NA TGTGCCAGCAGGGCAGGGGAAACGCAGGCTGAAGCTTTCTTT CASRAGETQAEAFF
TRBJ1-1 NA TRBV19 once TGTGCCAGTAGTACACAGGGTGGAACTGAAGCTTTCTTT CASSTQGGTEAFF
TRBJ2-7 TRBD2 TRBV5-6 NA TGTGCCAGCATCGCGGGGGGCAACTACGAGCAGTACTTC CASIAGGNYEQYF
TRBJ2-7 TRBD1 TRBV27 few TGTGCCAGCAGACAGGGGGCCGACTACGAGCAGTACTTC CASRQGADYEQYF
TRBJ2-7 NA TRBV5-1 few TGCGCCAGCAGCCGAGTAACAATTAGCAGCGCCGAGCAGTACTTC CASSRVTISSAEQYF
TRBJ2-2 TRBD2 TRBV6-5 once TGTGCCACCCTTGGGAAGCGGGGGGCACCCGGGGAGCTGTTTTTT CATLGKRGAPGELFF
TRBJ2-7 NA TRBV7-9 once TGTGCCAGCAGCGGACGGGACATTTGGCGCTACGAGCAGTACTTC CASSGRDIWRYEQYF
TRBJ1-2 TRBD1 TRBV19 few TGTGCCAGTAGTATCGGGACAGTGCCGACCTACACCTTC CASSIGTVPTYTF
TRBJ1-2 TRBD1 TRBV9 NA TGTGCCAGCAGCGCAAGACAGGGGGCTTGGGGCTACACCTTC CASSARQGAWGYTF
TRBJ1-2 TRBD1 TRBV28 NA TGTGCCAGCAGTTTGACAGGGGTAGGATATGGCTACACCTTC CASSLTGVGYGYTF
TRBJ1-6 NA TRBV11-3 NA TGTGCCAGCAGCTTAGATGGACAGCGGCCCCTCCACTTT CASSLDGQRPLHF
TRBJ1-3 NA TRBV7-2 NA TGTGCCAGCAGCACTGGACAGTCGATCTCTGGAAACACCATATATTTT CASSTGQSISGNTIYF
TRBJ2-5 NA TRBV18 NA TGTGCCAGCTCACCACCGGCAGGGTTAGAGACCCAGTACTTC CASSPPAGLETQYF
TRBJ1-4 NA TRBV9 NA TGTGCCAGCAGCGTAGAACAGGGAGGGGTCTATGAAAAACTGTTTTTT CASSVEQGGVYEKLFF
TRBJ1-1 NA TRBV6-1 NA TGTGCCAGCAGTTATATAGGGGATGGCACTGAAGCTTTCTTT CASSYIGDGTEAFF
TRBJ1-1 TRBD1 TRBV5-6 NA TGTGCCAGCAGCTCGCCGGTGGACAGGAGGAACACTGAAGCTTTCTTT CASSSPVDRRNTEAFF
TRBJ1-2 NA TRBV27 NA TGTGCCAGCAGTTCACTCGGGAAGGCGGATGGCTACACCTTC CASSSLGKADGYTF
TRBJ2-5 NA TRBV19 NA TGTGCCAGTAGTACCCAGGCCCTGGGAGAGACCCAGTACTTC CASSTQALGETQYF
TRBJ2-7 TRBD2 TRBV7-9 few TGTGCCAGCAGCCTACCCTCAGGCGGGGGGACCGAGCAGTACTTC CASSLPSGGGTEQYF
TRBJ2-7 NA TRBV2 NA TGTGCCAGCAAGAGGGCTAGCCCCTACGAGCAGTACTTC CASKRASPYEQYF
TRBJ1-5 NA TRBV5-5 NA TGTGCCAGCAGCTTCGACAGAGGCAATCAGCCCCAGCATTTT CASSFDRGNQPQHF
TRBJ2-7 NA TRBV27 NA TGTGCCAGTCGGACAGCGCACTCCTACGAGCAGTACTTC CASRTAHSYEQYF
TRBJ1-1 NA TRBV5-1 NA TGCGCCAGCAGCTTAGCTTCATTCACTGAAGCTTTCTTT CASSLASFTEAFF
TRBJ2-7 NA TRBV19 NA TGTGCCAGTAGTATGGGGACACTTGGTTACGAGCAGTACTTC CASSMGTLGYEQYF
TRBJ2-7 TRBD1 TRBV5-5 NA TGTGCCAGCAGCTGGCTAGGGACAGGGGGCGTTGAGCAGTACTTC CASSWLGTGGVEQYF
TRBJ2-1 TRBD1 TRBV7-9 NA TGTGCCAGCAGCACTAGTAGGGCGACAGGGGGTTTTGAGCAGTTCTTC CASSTSRATGGFEQFF
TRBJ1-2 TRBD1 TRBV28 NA TGTGCCAGCACCCCGACAGGGGATGGCTACACCTTC CASTPTGDGYTF
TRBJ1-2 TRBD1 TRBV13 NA TGTGCCAGCAGCTACGGACAGGGGGTTCGAGGCTACACCTTC CASSYGQGVRGYTF
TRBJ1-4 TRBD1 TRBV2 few TGTGCCAGCAGTGCGGCAGGGACAGTCAATGAAAAACTGTTTTTT CASSAAGTVNEKLFF